Listed below are T cell receptor beta chains from one sample, sequenced in a study of T cell changes during pregnancy in multiple sclerosis. Sequencing used immunoSEQ multiplex PCR; TCRdb keeps in-frame clones, though not all of them. The sample has around 110,000 clones; 80% to 95% are singletons. Sequenced material: peripheral blood, taken in the third trimester of pregnancy. Every receptor here comes from a female donor with multiple sclerosis, enrolled in a pregnancy study. Each CDR3 is given with its conserved first and last residue. A D gene is named only where the DNA matches it firmly. Some rows have no size entry. The others give once, few or many, or a class for an expanded clone.

clone size	V gene	CDR3 length	J gene	D gene	CDR3 DNA	CDR3 protein
NA	TRBV19	16	TRBJ1-2	TRBD1	TGTGCCAGTACCGGGACAGGGGGGTTTACTAACTATGGCTACACCTTC	CASTGTGGFTNYGYTF
NA	TRBV21-1	14	TRBJ2-7	NA	TGTGCCAGCAGCAAAGCGGAGAAACCTTACGAGCAGTACTTC	CASSKAEKPYEQYF
NA	TRBV25-1	15	TRBJ2-5	NA	TGTGCCAGCAGTGAGTTGTCTAGCGAAGCAGAGACCCAGTACTTC	CASSELSSEAETQYF
NA	TRBV10-3	15	TRBJ1-5	NA	TGTGCCATCAGTGAACAGGGAGGGGGCAATCAGCCCCAGCATTTT	CAISEQGGGNQPQHF
NA	TRBV18	15	TRBJ1-5	NA	TGTGCCAGCTCACCCGGGGGGCTAAGCAATCAGCCCCAGCATTTT	CASSPGGLSNQPQHF
NA	TRBV5-1	15	TRBJ1-1	TRBD1	TGCGCCAGCAGCTGGTCGGGACAGACGAACACTGAAGCTTTCTTT	CASSWSGQTNTEAFF
NA	TRBV4-1	15	TRBJ2-7	NA	TGCGCCAGCAGCCAAGATCCCCAGAACTCCTACGAGCAGTACTTC	CASSQDPQNSYEQYF
NA	TRBV6-1	11	TRBJ2-1	NA	TGTGCCAGCAGTCCGGGGTTGCGAAAGTTCTTC	CASSPGLRKFF
NA	TRBV28	15	TRBJ1-1	NA	TGTGCCAGCAGTTTAGGAGGAATCATGAACACTGAAGCTTTCTTT	CASSLGGIMNTEAFF
NA	TRBV19	17	TRBJ2-1	TRBD1	TGTGCCAGTAGTATCGGTGGCCCGAGACAGGGGTATAGTGAGCAGTTCTTC	CASSIGGPRQGYSEQFF
NA	TRBV5-4	13	TRBJ2-5	NA	TGTGCCAGCAGCTTAGGACTGGGTGAGACCCAGTACTTC	CASSLGLGETQYF
NA	TRBV5-1	15	TRBJ2-7	NA	TGCGCCAGCAGGAGGGGGGGCACTGATTCCTACGAGCAGTACTTC	CASRRGGTDSYEQYF
NA	TRBV14	15	TRBJ1-1	TRBD1	TGTGCCAGCACCAGAAAGGGGACAGCCCCACCTGAAGCTTTCTTT	CASTRKGTAPPEAFF
NA	TRBV5-1	15	TRBJ1-2	TRBD1	TGCGCCAGCAGCTTGAACAGGGGGCGTGGGTATGGCTACACCTTC	CASSLNRGRGYGYTF
NA	TRBV9	14	TRBJ2-3	NA	TGTGCCAGCAGCGTAGGACAGTCCACAGATACGCAGTATTTT	CASSVGQSTDTQYF
NA	TRBV9	10	TRBJ1-2	NA	TGTGCCAGCAGCGGGAGGGGCTACACCTTC	CASSGRGYTF
NA	TRBV2	14	TRBJ2-2	TRBD1	TGTGCCAGCAGGGCACAGGGGGCCGCCGGGGAGCTGTTTTTT	CASRAQGAAGELFF
once	TRBV15	16	TRBJ2-3	TRBD2	TGTGCCACCAGCAAAGGGGCTAGCGGTTACACAGATACGCAGTATTTT	CATSKGASGYTDTQYF
NA	TRBV10-3	14	TRBJ1-2	TRBD1	TGTGCCATCAGTGAGTTAACAGGGGACTATGGCTACACCTTC	CAISELTGDYGYTF
NA	TRBV7-9	14	TRBJ2-3	NA	TGTGCCAGCAGCTTGGGTCTCGGGGTAGATACGCAGTATTTT	CASSLGLGVDTQYF
NA	TRBV19	15	TRBJ1-5	TRBD1	TGTGCCAGTAGTGCCTGGGACAGAAGTAATCAGCCCCAGCATTTT	CASSAWDRSNQPQHF
NA	TRBV23-1	16	TRBJ2-1	NA	TGCGCCAGCAGTCAATGGAAAGGGGGCTCCTACAATGAGCAGTTCTTC	CASSQWKGGSYNEQFF
NA	TRBV6-1	15	TRBJ1-5	TRBD1	TGTGCCAGCAGCTGGACAGGAGATAGCAATCAGCCCCAGCATTTT	CASSWTGDSNQPQHF
NA	TRBV5-1	14	TRBJ2-3	TRBD2	TGCGCCAGCATGCGGGAGAGGAGCACAGATACGCAGTATTTT	CASMRERSTDTQYF
NA	TRBV28	17	TRBJ2-4	NA	TGTGCCAGCAGTTTATGGGCGAGAAGGGAGTACAAAAACATTCAGTACTTC	CASSLWARREYKNIQYF
NA	TRBV2	14	TRBJ1-2	NA	TGTGCCAGCAGTGAGGGGGGTCCTAACTATGGCTACACCTTC	CASSEGGPNYGYTF
NA	TRBV4-1	15	TRBJ1-5	TRBD1	TGCGCCAGCAGCCTCGACAGGGGTAATAGTCAGCCCCAGCATTTT	CASSLDRGNSQPQHF
NA	TRBV5-4	17	TRBJ2-6	NA	TGTGCCAGCAGCGCGGGACAGCCCCTCTCTGGGGCCAACGTCCTGACTTTC	CASSAGQPLSGANVLTF
many	TRBV28	21	TRBJ2-1	TRBD2	TGTGCCAGCAGTTCAGCTGATCCAAGGACTAGCGGGAGGAGGGACTACAATGAGCAGTTCTTC	CASSSADPRTSGRRDYNEQFF
NA	TRBV30	11	TRBJ2-2	NA	TGTGCCTGGAACAGGGCCGGGGAGCTGTTTTTT	CAWNRAGELFF
NA	TRBV6-1	14	TRBJ1-4	NA	TGTGCCAGCAACCGGTGGGGGGGGAATGAAAAACTGTTTTTT	CASNRWGGNEKLFF
few	TRBV4-2	16	TRBJ1-1	TRBD1	TGTGCCAGCAGCCAAGCCCAGACAGGGATGGACACTGAAGCTTTCTTT	CASSQAQTGMDTEAFF
few	TRBV19	12	TRBJ1-1	NA	TGTGCCAGTCAGAGGGAGAACACTGAAGCTTTCTTT	CASQRENTEAFF
NA	TRBV6-1	14	TRBJ1-4	NA	TGTGCCAGCAGTGTTACCAGGGGTAATGAAAAACTGTTTTTT	CASSVTRGNEKLFF